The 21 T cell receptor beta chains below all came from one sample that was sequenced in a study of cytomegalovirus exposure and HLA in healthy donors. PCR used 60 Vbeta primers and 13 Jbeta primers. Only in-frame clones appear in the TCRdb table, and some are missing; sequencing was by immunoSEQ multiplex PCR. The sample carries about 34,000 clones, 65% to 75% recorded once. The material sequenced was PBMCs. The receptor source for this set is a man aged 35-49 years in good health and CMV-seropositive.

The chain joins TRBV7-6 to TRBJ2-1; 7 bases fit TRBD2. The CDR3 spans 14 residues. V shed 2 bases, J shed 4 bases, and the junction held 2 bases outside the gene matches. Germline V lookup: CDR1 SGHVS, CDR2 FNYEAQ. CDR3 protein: CASSLNSGYNEQFF. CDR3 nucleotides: TGTGCCAGCAGCTTAAATAGCGGGTACAATGAGCAGTTCTTC.

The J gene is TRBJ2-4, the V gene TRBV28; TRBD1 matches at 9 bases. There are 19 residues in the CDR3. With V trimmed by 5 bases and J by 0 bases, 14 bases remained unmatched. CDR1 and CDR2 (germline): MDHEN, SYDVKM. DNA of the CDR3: TGTGCCAGCAGTCACCCGGGACAGGGTGCCCAGATAGCCAAAAACATTCAGTACTTC. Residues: CASSHPGQGAQIAKNIQYF.

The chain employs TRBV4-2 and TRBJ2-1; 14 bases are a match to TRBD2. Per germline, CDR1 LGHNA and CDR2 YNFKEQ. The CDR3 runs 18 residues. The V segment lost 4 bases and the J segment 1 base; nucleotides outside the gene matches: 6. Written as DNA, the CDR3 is TGTGCCAGCAGCCTGGGACTAGCGGGGGTCCGGTCCTACAATGAGCAGTTCTTC. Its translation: CASSLGLAGVRSYNEQFF.

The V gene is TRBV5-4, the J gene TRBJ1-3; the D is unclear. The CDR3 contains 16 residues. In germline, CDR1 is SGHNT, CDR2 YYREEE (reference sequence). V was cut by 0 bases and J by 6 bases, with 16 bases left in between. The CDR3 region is CASSLARGSPSNTIYF. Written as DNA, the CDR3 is TGTGCCAGCAGCTTGGCCCGAGGAAGCCCCTCAAACACCATATATTTT.

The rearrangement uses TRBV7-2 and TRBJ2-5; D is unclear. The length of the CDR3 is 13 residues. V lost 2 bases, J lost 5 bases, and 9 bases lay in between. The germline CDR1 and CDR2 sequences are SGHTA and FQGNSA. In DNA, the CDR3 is TGTGCCAGCAGCTTACAATACGGGGAGACCCAGTACTTC. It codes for CASSLQYGETQYF.

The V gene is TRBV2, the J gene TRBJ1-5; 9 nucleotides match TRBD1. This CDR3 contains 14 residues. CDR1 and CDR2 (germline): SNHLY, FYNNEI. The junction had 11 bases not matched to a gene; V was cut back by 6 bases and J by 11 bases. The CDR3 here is CASRPDRGVRAQHF. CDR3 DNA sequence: TGTGCCAGCAGGCCCGACAGGGGGGTGCGGGCCCAGCATTTT.

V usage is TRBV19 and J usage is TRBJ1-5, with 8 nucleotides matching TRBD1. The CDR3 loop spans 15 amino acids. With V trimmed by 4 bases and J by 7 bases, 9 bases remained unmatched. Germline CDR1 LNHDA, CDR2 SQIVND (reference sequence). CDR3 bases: TGTGCCAGTAGTACATTCGGACAGGGCCGCCAGCCCCAGCATTTT. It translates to CASSTFGQGRQPQHF.

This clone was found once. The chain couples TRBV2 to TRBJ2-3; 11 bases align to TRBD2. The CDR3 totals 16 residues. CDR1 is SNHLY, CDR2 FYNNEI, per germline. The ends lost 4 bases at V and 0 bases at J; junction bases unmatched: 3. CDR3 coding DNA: TGTGCCAGCAGTGTTATAGCGGGGGGGAGCACAGATACGCAGTATTTT. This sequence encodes CASSVIAGGSTDTQYF.

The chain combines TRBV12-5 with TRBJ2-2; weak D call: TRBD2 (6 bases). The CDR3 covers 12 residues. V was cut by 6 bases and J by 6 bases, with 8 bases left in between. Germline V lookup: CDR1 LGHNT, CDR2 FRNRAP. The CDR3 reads CASGPSAGELFF. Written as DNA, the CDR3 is TGTGCTAGTGGACCTAGCGCCGGGGAGCTGTTTTTT.

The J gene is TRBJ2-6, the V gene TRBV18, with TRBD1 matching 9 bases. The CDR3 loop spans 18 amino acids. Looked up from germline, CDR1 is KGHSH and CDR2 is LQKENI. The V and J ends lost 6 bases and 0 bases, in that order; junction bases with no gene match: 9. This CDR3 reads CASSPRDRDFSGANVLTF. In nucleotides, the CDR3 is TGTGCCAGCTCCCCGAGGGACAGGGACTTCTCTGGGGCCAACGTCCTGACTTTC.

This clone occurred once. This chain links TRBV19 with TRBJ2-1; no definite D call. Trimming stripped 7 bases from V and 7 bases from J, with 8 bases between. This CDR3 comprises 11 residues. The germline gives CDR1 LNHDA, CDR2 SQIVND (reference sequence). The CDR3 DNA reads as TGTGCCAGTAATAACGGGAATGAGCAGTTCTTC. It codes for CASNNGNEQFF.

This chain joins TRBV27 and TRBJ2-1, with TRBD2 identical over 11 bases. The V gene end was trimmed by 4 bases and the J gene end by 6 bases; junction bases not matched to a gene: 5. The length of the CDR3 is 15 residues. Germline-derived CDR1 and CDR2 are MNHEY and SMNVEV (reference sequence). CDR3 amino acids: CASSSGTSGINEQFF. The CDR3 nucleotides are TGTGCCAGCAGTTCCGGGACTAGCGGTATCAATGAGCAGTTCTTC.

DNA for the CDR3: TGTGCCAGCAGCCCCTTTGAGGGCTACGAGCAGTACTTC. It encodes CASSPFEGYEQYF. V is TRBV13 and J is TRBJ2-7; a weak D match, TRBD2 (5 bases). The germline V gene encodes CDR1 PRHDT and CDR2 FYEKMQ (reference sequence). CDR3 length equals 13 residues. The V and J ends lost 5 bases and 3 bases respectively, with 11 bases between them.

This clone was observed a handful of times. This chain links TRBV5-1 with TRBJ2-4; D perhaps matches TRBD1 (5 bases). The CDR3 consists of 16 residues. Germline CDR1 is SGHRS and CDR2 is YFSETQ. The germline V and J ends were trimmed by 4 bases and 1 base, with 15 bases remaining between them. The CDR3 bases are TGCGCCAGCAGCCCGGCCCCAGGGTTGGCCAAAAACATTCAGTACTTC. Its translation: CASSPAPGLAKNIQYF.

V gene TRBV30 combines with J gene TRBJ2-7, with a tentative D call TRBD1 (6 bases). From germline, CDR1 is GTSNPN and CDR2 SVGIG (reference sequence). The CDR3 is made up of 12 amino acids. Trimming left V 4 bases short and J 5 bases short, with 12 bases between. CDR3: CAWNDQGNEQYF. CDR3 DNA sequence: TGTGCCTGGAACGACCAGGGGAACGAGCAGTACTTC.

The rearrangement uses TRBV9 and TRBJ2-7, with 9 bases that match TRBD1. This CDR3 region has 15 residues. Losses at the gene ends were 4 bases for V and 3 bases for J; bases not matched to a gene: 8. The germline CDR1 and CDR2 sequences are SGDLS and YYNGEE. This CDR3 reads CASSLAGTGFYEQYF. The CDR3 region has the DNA TGTGCCAGCAGCCTCGCCGGGACAGGGTTCTACGAGCAGTACTTC.

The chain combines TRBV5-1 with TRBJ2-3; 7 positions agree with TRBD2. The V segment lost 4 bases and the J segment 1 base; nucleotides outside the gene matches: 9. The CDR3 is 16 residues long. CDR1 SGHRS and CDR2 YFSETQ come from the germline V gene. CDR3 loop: CASSPPRAGGTDTQYF. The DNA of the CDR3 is TGCGCCAGCAGCCCCCCTCGTGCGGGGGGCACAGATACGCAGTATTTT.

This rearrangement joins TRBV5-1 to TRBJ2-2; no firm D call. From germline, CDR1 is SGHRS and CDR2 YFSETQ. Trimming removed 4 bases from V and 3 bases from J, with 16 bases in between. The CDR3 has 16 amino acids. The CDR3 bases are TGCGCCAGCAGCACAGTACAGTCCACGGACACCGGGGAGCTGTTTTTT. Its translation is CASSTVQSTDTGELFF.

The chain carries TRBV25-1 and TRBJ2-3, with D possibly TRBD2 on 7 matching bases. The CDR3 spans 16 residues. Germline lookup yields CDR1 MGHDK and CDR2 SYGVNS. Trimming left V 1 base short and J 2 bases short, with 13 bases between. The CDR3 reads CASSEFGRGATDTQYF. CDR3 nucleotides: TGTGCCAGCAGTGAATTTGGGAGGGGGGCCACAGATACGCAGTATTTT.

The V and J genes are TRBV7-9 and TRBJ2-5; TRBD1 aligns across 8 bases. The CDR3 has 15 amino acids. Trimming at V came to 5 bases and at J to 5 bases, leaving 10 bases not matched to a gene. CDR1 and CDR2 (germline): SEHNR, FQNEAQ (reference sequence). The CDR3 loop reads CASSNGQGRGETQYF. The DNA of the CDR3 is TGTGCCAGCAGCAACGGACAGGGCAGGGGGGAGACCCAGTACTTC.

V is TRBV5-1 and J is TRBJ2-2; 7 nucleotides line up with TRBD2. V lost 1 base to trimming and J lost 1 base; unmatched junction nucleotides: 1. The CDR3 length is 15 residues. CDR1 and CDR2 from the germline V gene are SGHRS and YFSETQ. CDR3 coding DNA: TGCGCCAGCAGCTTGCCGGGGGGGAACACCGGGGAGCTGTTTTTT. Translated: CASSLPGGNTGELFF.